These 10 T cell receptor beta chains originate from one sample sequenced in a study of cytomegalovirus exposure and HLA in healthy donors. The PCR had 60 Vbeta and 13 Jbeta primers. Sequenced by immunoSEQ multiplex PCR; TCRdb stores in-frame clones only, minus some. The sample carries 140,000 or so clones, around 85% recorded once. Sequencing was done on a sample of PBMCs. Receptor source: a woman aged 30 to 39 in good health and CMV-seronegative.

V usage is TRBV10-3 and J usage is TRBJ1-5; no clear D gene. V lost 3 bases and J 0 bases, leaving 6 bases between the germline ends. The CDR3 runs 14 residues. The germline V gene encodes CDR1 ENHRY and CDR2 SYGVKD. The CDR3 coding sequence is TGTGCCATCAGTGAACAATATAGCAATCAGCCCCAGCATTTT. Translated, it gives CAISEQYSNQPQHF.

V and J are TRBV18 and TRBJ2-1; D gene unclear. Trimming shortened V by 5 bases and J by 1 base, and 9 bases separated the two germline ends. The CDR3 runs to 14 residues. Looked up from germline, CDR1 is KGHSH and CDR2 is LQKENI. As DNA, the CDR3 is TGTGCCAGCTCAGTAGATCATTCCTACAATGAGCAGTTCTTC. As protein: CASSVDHSYNEQFF.

The CDR3 loop reads CASSVEVTGGSYGYTF. For the CDR3, the DNA is TGTGCCAGCAGCGTAGAGGTGACAGGGGGGAGCTATGGCTACACCTTC. This chain joins TRBV9 and TRBJ1-2; 9 bases are a match to TRBD1. V shed 0 bases, J shed 4 bases, and the junction held 7 bases outside the gene matches. CDR3 length equals 16 residues. Germline loops: CDR1 SGDLS, CDR2 YYNGEE.

The count of this clone is one. The chain recombines TRBV30 with TRBJ2-2; a possible D gene is TRBD1 (6 bases). The CDR3 consists of 15 residues. Germline CDR1 and CDR2: GTSNPN and SVGIG (reference sequence). V gave up 3 bases and J gave up 0 bases, with 11 bases separating them. As DNA, the CDR3 is TGTGCCTGGAGCGTGGACAGACCGAACACCGGGGAGCTGTTTTTT. Its protein product is CAWSVDRPNTGELFF.

This clone was counted once. The genes are TRBV5-1 and TRBJ2-3; tentative D call: TRBD2 (5 bases). Looked up from germline, CDR1 is SGHRS and CDR2 is YFSETQ. Trimming shortened V by 0 bases and J by 4 bases, and 18 bases separated the two germline ends. The CDR3 extends over 17 amino acids. CDR3 sequence: CASSLGGGPEYADTQYF. CDR3 nucleotides: TGCGCCAGCAGCTTGGGAGGCGGGCCAGAGTACGCAGATACGCAGTATTTT.

The chain combines TRBV19 with TRBJ2-2; 8 bases are a match to TRBD2. Germline CDR1 reads LNHDA; CDR2 reads SQIVND (reference sequence). Trimming took 6 bases from V and 6 from J; bases not matched to a gene: 6. This CDR3 is 14 amino acids long. The CDR3 region is CASRPGLGAGELFF. The DNA for the CDR3 is TGTGCCAGTAGACCGGGACTAGGCGCCGGGGAGCTGTTTTTT.

J is TRBJ2-2 and V is TRBV27, with 16 bases lining up with TRBD2. The germline V gene has CDR1 MNHEY and CDR2 SMNVEV (reference sequence). V shed 4 bases and J 5 bases; nucleotides not matched to a gene: 10. This CDR3 has 19 residues. CDR3 region: CASSSPGTSGRAKTGELFF. For the CDR3, the DNA is TGTGCCAGCAGTTCCCCCGGGACTAGCGGGAGGGCCAAGACCGGGGAGCTGTTTTTT.

This sequence joins TRBV27 and TRBJ2-1; 9 nucleotides agree with TRBD2. Germline V gene sequence: CDR1 MNHEY, CDR2 SMNVEV (reference sequence). This CDR3 contains 16 residues. Losses at the gene ends were 6 bases for V and 5 bases for J; bases not matched to a gene: 11. The CDR3 nucleotides are TGTGCCAGCAGACAACCGGGACTAGCATCTCACAATGAGCAGTTCTTC. Translating it yields CASRQPGLASHNEQFF.

This chain connects TRBV2 to TRBJ2-2; no clear D. V lost 3 bases, J lost 4 bases, and 9 bases lay in between. Germline V gene sequence: CDR1 SNHLY, CDR2 FYNNEI. The length of the CDR3 is 14 residues. CDR3 in amino acids: CASSDLVGTGELFF. CDR3 coding DNA: TGTGCCAGCAGTGATCTCGTCGGCACCGGGGAGCTGTTTTTT.

This rearrangement joins TRBV5-1 to TRBJ1-3; D remains unclear. The germline V gene encodes CDR1 SGHRS and CDR2 YFSETQ. The CDR3 sequence is 16 residues long. V was clipped by 1 base and J by 0 bases, with 11 bases between them. CDR3 DNA: TGCGCCAGCAGCTTGCTATCAAGCGGCTCTGGAAACACCATATATTTT. Its translation: CASSLLSSGSGNTIYF.